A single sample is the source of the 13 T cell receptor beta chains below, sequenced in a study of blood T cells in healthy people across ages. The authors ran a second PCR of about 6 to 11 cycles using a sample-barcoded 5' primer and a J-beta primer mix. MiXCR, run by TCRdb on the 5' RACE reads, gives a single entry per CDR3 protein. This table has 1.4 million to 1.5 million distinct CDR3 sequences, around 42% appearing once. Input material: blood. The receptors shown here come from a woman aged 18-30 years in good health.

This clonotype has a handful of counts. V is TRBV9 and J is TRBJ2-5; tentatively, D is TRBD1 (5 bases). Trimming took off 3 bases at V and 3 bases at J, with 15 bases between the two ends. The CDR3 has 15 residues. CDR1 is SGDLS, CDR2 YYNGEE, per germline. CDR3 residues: CASSESPGREETQYF. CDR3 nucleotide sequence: TGTGCCAGCAGCGAGTCCCCAGGGCGAGAAGAGACCCAGTACTTC.

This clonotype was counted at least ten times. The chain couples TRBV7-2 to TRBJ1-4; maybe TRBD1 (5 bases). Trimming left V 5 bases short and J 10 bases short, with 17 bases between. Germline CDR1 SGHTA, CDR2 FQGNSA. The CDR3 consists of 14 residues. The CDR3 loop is CASSPGTGARKLFF. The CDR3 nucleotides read TGTGCCAGCAGCCCCGGGACCGGGGCCCGAAAACTGTTTTTT. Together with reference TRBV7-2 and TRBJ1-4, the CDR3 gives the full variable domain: GAGVSQSPSNKVTEKGKDVELRCDPISGHTALYWYRQSLGQGLEFLIYFQGNSAPDKSGLPSDRFSAERTGGSVSTLTIQRTQQEDSAVYLCASSPGTGARKLFFGSGTQLSVL.

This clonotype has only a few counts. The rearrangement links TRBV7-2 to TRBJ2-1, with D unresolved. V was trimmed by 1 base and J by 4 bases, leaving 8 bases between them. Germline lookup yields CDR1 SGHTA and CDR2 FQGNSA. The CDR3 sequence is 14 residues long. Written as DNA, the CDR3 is TGTGCCAGCAGCTTAGGCGCGCTTTACAATGAGCAGTTCTTC. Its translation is CASSLGALYNEQFF. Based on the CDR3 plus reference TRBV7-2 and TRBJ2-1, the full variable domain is GAGVSQSPSNKVTEKGKDVELRCDPISGHTALYWYRQSLGQGLEFLIYFQGNSAPDKSGLPSDRFSAERTGGSVSTLTIQRTQQEDSAVYLCASSLGALYNEQFFGPGTRLTVL.

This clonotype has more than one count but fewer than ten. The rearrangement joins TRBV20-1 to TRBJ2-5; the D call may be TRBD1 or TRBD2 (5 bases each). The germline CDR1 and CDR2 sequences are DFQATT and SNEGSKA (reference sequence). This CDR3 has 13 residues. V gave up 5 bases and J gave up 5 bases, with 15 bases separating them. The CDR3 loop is CSASPPWGETQYF. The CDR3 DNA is TGCAGTGCTTCTCCACCCTGGGGGGAGACCCAGTACTTC.

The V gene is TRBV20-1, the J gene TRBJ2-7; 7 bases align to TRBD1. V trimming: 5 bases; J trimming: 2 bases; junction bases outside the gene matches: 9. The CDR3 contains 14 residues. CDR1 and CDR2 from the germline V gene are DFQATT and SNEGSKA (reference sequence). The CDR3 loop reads CSALQTGTTYEQYF. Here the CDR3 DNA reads TGCAGTGCTCTACAGACAGGGACCACCTACGAGCAGTACTTC.

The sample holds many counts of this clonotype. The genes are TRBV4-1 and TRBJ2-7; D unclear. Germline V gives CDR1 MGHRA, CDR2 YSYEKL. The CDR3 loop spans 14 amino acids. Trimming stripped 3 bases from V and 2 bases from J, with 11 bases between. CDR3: CASSQGSSTYEQYF. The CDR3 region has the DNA TGCGCCAGCAGCCAGGGGTCTTCTACCTACGAGCAGTACTTC.

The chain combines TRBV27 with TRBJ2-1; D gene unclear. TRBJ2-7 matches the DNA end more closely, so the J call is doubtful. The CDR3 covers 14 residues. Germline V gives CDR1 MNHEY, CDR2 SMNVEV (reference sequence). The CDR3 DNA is TGTGCCAGCAGTTTAATTTTAGGGCTGGACGAGCAGTACTTC. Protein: CASSLILGLDEQYF.

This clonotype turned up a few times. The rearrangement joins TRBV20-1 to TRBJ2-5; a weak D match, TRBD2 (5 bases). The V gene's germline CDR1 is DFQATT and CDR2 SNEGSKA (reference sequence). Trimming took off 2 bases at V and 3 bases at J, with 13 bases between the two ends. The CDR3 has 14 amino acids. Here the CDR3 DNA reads TGCAGTGCTAGACGCGGGCCGGTTGAAGAGACCCAGTACTTC. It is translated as CSARRGPVEETQYF.

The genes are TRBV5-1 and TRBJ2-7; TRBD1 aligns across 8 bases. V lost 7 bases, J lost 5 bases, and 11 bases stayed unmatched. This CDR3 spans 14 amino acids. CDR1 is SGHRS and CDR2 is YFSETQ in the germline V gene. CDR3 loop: CASSLRDRNDEQYF. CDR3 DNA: TGCGCCAGCTCACTCCGGGACAGGAATGACGAGCAGTACTTC.

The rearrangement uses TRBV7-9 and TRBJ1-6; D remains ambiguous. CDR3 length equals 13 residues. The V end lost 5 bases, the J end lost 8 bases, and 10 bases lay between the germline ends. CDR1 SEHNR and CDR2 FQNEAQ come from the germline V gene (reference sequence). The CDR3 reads CASSVSSDSPLHF. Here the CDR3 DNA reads TGTGCCAGCAGCGTTTCCTCGGATTCACCCCTCCACTTT.

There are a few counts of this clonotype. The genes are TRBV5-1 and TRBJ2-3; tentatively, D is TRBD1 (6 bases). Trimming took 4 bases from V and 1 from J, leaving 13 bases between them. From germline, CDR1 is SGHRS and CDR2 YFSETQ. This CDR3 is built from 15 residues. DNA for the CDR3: TGCGCCAGCAGCCCATGGTCAGGGGGCACAGATACGCAGTATTTT. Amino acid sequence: CASSPWSGGTDTQYF.

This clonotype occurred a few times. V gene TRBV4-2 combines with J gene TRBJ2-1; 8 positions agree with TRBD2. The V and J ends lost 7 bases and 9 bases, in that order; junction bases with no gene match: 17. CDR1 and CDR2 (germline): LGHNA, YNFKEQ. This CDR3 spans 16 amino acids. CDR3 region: CASTTTLGLGGGEQFF. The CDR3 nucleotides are TGTGCCAGCACCACTACTCTGGGACTAGGTGGTGGTGAGCAGTTCTTC.

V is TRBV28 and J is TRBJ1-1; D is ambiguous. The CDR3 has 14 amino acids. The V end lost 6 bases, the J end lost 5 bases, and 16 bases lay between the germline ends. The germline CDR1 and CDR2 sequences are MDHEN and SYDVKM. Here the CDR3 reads CASSPPGLGTEAFF. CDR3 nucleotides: TGTGCCAGCAGCCCACCAGGTTTAGGGACTGAAGCTTTCTTT.